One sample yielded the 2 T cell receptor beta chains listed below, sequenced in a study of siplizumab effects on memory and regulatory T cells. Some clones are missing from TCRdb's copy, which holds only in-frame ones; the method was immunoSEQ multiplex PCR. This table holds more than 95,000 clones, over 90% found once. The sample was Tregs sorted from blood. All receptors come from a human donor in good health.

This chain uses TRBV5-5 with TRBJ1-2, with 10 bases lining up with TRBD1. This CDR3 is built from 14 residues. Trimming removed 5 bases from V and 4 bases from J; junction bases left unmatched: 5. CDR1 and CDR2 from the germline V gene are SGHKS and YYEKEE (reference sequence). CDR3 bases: TGTGCCAGCAGATGGGACAGGGGCGGCTATGGCTACACCTTC. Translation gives CASRWDRGGYGYTF. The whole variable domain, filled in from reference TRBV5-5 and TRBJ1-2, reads DAGVTQSPTHLIKTRGQQVTLRCSPISGHKSVSWYQQVLGQGPQFIFQYYEKEERGRGNFPDRFSARQFPNYSSELNVNALLLGDSALYLCASRWDRGGYGYTFGSGTRLTVV.

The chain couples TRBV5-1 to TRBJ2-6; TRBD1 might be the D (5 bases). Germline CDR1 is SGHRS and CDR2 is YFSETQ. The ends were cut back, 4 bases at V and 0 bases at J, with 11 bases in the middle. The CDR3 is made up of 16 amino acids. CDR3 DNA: TGCGCCAGCAGCGGTACAGGAGTCTCTGGGGCCAACGTCCTGACTTTC. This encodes CASSGTGVSGANVLTF.